The clone carrying this TCR beta chain was found many times. Antigen: not known. Trimming removed 0 bases at V and 9 bases at J, with 18 bases between. Germline values: CDR1 ENHRY, CDR2 SYGVKD. The CDR3 spans 15 residues. Per the study methods: Samples ranged from roughly 23,224 to 700,000 TCRs, with a median of 95,638. One entry per CDR3 protein, called by TCRdb with MiXCR from the RACE reads. The V and J calls were determined by TCRdb, not by the authors. The profile shows some 39,000 distinct CDR3 sequences, 6.5% to 8% of them singletons. These data are taken from a study of human T cells and chemical hapten exposure. Study observations and caveats: Patch test score was positively correlated with the counts of TCRs that had expanded at PT1.

As to time point: pre-sensitization, week 0. Treatment in this sample: therapeutic diphenylcyclopropenone sensitization with weekly scalp DPC. Only after blood had been drawn was each patch test applied. The receptor comes from a woman between 50 and 59 years old with alopecia areata. Some clones in this sample may be carry-over from other donors' samples. J is TRBJ2-7 and V is TRBV10-3; TRBD2 might be the D (6 bases). The specimen was whole blood, collected in connection with sensitization to the hapten diphenylcyclopropenone (DPC). The CDR3 DNA sequence: TGTGCCATCAGTGAGTCAAGCGGGCGGCCCGGAGGGCAGTACTTC. Encoded protein: CAISESSGRPGGQYF.